This TCR beta chain was captured in a study of beta chain features in type 1 diabetes. Expressed TCRB transcripts were sequenced because the entire RNA isolate underwent reverse transcription. Only in-frame clones appear in the TCRdb table, and some are missing; sequencing was by immunoSEQ multiplex PCR. Among about 900,000 clones listed, about a sixth were seen once. J gave up 2 bases and V 8 bases, and 13 bases lay outside the gene matches. Germline-derived CDR1 and CDR2 are MNHEY and SVGAGI. This CDR3 has 16 amino acids. The sequenced sample consisted of naive CD4+ T cells from blood. The V call is TRBV6-5, the J call TRBJ2-5; TRBD2 agrees at 8 bases. This receptor was obtained from a woman aged 18-29 years in good health. The CDR3 DNA reads TGTGCCAGCGGTTTTTCGCTAGCGGGTCGACAAGAGACCCAGTACTTC. This codes for CASGFSLAGRQETQYF.